The clone carrying this T cell receptor beta chain came up a few times. Its specificity is not known. This entry comes from a study of T-cell memory formation after mild COVID-19. One entry per CDR3 protein, called by TCRdb with MiXCR from the 5' RACE reads. Among 350,000 to 500,000 distinct CDR3 sequences listed, 23% were seen once. With 5 bases removed from V and 6 bases from J, the gap between germline ends came to 14 bases. The CDR3 totals 13 residues. CDR1 SGHAT and CDR2 FQNNGV come from the germline V gene. General study results and limits: While clones contracting from day 15 to 85 were balanced between CD4 and CD8, later expanders leaned CD4+. Specificity for SARS-CoV-2 was not confirmed among the second-wave clones peaking on day 37.

The specimen sequenced was PBMCs or a T cell subset sorted from them (not recorded which). The V and J genes are TRBV11-2 and TRBJ2-7, with no clear D. This TCR derives from an adult woman who had mild COVID-19 (a few samples of this study predate the infection). Cell type and time point are not known. The DNA of the CDR3 is TGTGCCAGCAGCCAGTTCGCGGTTGGCGAGCAGTACTTC. Translated: CASSQFAVGEQYF.